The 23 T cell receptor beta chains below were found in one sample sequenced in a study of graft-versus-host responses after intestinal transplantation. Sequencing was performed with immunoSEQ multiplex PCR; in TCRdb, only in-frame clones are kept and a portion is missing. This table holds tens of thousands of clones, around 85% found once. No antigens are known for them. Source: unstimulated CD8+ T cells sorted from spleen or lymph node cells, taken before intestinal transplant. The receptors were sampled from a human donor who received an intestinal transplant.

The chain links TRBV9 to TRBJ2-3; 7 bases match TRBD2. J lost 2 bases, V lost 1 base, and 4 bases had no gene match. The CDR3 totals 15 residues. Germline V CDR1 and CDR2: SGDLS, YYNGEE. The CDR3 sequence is CASSVFGGITDTQYF. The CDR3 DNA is TGTGCCAGCAGCGTATTCGGGGGGATCACAGATACGCAGTATTTT.

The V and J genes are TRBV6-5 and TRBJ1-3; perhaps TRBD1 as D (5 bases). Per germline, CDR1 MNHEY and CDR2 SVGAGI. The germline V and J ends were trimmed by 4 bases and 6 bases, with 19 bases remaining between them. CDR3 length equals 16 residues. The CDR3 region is CASSWVRVNLVNTIYF. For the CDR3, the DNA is TGTGCCAGCAGTTGGGTCAGGGTGAACCTAGTAAACACCATATATTTT.

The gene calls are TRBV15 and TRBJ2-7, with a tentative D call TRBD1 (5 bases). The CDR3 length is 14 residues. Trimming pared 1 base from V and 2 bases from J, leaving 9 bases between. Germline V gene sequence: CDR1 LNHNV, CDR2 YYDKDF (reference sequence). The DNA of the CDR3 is TGTGCCACCAGCAGAGCCGCGGACACCTACGAGCAGTACTTC. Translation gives CATSRAADTYEQYF.

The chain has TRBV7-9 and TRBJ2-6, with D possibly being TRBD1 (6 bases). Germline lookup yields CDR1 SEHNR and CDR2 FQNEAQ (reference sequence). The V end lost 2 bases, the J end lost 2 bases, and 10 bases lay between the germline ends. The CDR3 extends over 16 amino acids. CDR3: CASSLTSGAGANVLTF. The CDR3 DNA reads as TGTGCCAGCAGCTTAACGTCAGGGGCTGGGGCCAACGTCCTGACTTTC.

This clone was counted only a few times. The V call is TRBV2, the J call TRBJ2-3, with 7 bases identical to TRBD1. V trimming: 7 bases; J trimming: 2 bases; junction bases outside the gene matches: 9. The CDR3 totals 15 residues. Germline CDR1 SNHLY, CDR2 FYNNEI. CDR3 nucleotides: TGTGCCAGCAAAGCGACAGGGAGAGACACAGATACGCAGTATTTT. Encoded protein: CASKATGRDTDTQYF.

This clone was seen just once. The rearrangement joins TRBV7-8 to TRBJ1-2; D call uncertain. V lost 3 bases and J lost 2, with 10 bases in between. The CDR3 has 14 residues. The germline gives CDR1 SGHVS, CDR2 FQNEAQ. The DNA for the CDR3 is TGTGCCAGCAGCTTCAACCCCGGGAACTATGGCTACACCTTC. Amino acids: CASSFNPGNYGYTF.

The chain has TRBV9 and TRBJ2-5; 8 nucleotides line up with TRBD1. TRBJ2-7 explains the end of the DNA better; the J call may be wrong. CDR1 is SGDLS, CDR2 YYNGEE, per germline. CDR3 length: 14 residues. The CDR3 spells CASSIGQGTYEQYF. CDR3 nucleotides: TGTGCCAGCAGCATTGGACAGGGCACCTACGAGCAGTACTTC.

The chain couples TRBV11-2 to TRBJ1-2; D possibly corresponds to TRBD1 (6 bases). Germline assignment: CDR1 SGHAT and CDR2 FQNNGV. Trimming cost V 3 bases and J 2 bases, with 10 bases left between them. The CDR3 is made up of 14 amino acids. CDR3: CASSFGTGNYGYTF. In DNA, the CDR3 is TGTGCCAGCAGCTTCGGCACAGGGAACTATGGCTACACCTTC.

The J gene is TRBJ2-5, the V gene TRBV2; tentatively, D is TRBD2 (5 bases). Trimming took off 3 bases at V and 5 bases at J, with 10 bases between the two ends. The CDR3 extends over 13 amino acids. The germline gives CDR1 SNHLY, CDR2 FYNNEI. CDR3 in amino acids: CASSDRTYETQYF. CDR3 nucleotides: TGTGCCAGCAGTGACCGGACTTACGAGACCCAGTACTTC. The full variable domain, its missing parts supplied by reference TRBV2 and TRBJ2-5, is EPEVTQTPSHQVTQMGQEVILRCVPISNHLYFYWYRQILGQKVEFLVSFYNNEISEKSEIFDDQFSVERPDGSNFTLKIRSTKLEDSAMYFCASSDRTYETQYFGPGTRLLVL.

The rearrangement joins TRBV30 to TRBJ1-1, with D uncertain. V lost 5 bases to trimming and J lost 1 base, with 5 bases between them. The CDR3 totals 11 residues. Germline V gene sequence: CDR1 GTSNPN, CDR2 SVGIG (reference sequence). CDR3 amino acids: CAWRENTEAFF. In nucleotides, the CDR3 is TGTGCCTGGCGGGAGAACACTGAAGCTTTCTTT.

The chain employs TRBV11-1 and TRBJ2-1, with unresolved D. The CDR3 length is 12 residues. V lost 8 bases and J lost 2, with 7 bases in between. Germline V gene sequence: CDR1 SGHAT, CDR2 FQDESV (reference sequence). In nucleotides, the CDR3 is TGTGCCAGCCAAGAGCCCTACAATGAGCAGTTCTTC. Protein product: CASQEPYNEQFF.

As DNA, the CDR3 is TGTGCCAGCAGTTTATGGGGACAGGGGTACCACGAGCAGTACTTC. Its protein is CASSLWGQGYHEQYF. The rearrangement links TRBV28 to TRBJ2-7; 10 nucleotides match TRBD1. The CDR3 totals 15 residues. After removal of 0 bases from V and 5 bases from J, the junction contained 4 bases not matched to a gene. Germline-derived CDR1 and CDR2 are MDHEN and SYDVKM.

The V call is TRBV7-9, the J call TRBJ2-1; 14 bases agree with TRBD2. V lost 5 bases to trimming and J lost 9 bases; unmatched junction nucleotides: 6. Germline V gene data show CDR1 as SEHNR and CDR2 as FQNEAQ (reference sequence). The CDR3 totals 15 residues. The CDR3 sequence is CASSPRTSGRSEQFF. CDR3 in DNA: TGTGCCAGCAGCCCCAGGACTAGCGGGAGGAGTGAGCAGTTCTTC.

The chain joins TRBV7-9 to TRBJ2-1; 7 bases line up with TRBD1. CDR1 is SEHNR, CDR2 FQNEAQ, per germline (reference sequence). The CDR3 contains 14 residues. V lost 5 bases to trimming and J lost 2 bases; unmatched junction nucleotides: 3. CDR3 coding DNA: TGTGCCAGCAGCAGACAGGGCCCCTACAATGAGCAGTTCTTC. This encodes CASSRQGPYNEQFF.

In DNA, the CDR3 is TGTGCCAGCAGCCCGAGACTAGCGCTTGCCTACGAGCAGTACTTC. Residues: CASSPRLALAYEQYF. This chain uses TRBV7-6 with TRBJ2-7; 8 nucleotides match TRBD2. This CDR3 spans 15 amino acids. The germline V gene encodes CDR1 SGHVS and CDR2 FNYEAQ. The V and J ends lost 5 bases and 2 bases, in that order; junction bases with no gene match: 8. The full variable domain, in which reference TRBV7-6 and TRBJ2-7 provide the parts outside the CDR3, is GAGVSQSPRYKVTKRGQDVALRCDPISGHVSLYWYRQALGQGPEFLTYFNYEAQQDKSGLPNDRFSAERPEGSISTLTIQRTEQRDSAMYRCASSPRLALAYEQYFGPGTRLTVT.

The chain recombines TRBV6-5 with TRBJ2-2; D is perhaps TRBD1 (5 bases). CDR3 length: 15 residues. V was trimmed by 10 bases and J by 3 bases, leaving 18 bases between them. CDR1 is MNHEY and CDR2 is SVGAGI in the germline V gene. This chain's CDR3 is CATAGYGVYTGELFF. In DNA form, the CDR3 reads TGTGCCACCGCAGGGTATGGGGTCTACACCGGGGAGCTGTTTTTT.

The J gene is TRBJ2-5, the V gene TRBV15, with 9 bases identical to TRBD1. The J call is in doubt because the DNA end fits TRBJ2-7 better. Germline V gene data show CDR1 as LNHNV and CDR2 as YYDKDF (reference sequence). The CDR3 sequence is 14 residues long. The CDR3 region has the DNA TGTGCCACCAGCAGGGACAGGGGATCCTACGAGCAGTACTTC. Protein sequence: CATSRDRGSYEQYF.

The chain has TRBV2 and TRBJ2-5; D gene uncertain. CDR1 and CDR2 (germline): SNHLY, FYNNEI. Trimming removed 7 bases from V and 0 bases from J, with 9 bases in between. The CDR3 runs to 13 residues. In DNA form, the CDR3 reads TGTGCCAGCATTCCCCCTAACCAAGAGACCCAGTACTTC. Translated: CASIPPNQETQYF.

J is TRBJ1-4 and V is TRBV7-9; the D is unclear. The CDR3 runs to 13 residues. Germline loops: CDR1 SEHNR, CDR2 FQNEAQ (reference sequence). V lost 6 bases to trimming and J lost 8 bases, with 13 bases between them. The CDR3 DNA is TGTGCCAGCAGGCGGGCCTGGGAGGAAAAACTGTTTTTT. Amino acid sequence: CASRRAWEEKLFF.

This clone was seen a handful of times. CDR3 protein: CASSEGRQDYEQYF. CDR3 bases: TGTGCCAGCAGTGAAGGTCGGCAGGATTACGAGCAGTACTTC. V gene TRBV2 combines with J gene TRBJ2-7, with no clear D. V lost 1 base to trimming and J lost 4 bases, with 11 bases between them. The germline V gene encodes CDR1 SNHLY and CDR2 FYNNEI. The CDR3 is 14 amino acids.

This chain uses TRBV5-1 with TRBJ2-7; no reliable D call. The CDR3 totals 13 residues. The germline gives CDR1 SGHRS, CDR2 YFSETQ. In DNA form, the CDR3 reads TGCGCTAAAAGTAGCACTCCCCCCTACGAGCAGTACTTC. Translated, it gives CAKSSTPPYEQYF.

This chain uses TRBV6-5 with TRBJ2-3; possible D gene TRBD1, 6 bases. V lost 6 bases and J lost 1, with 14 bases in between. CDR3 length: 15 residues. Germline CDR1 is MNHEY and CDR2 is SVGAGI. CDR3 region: CASSPTGRRTDTQYF. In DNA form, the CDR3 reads TGTGCCAGCAGCCCGACAGGTAGACGCACAGATACGCAGTATTTT.

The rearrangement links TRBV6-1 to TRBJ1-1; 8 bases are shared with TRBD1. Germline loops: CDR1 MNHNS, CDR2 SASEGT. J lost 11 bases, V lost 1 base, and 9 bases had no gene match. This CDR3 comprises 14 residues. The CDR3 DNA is TGTGCCAGCAGTGAAGTGGTCCGACAGGGGACGGCTTTCTTT. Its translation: CASSEVVRQGTAFF.